This is a list of T cell receptor beta chains from one sample in a study of technical replicates of blood from several donors. Clones were read by immunoSEQ multiplex PCR, and TCRdb kept only the in-frame ones, dropping some. The sample lists tens of thousands of clones; approximately 96% were seen once. Sample: T cells isolated from PBMCs. The receptors derive from a human donor in good health. Each CDR3 is given with its conserved first and last residue. Fields, in order: D gene, J gene, CDR3 length, clone size, V gene, CDR3 protein, CDR3 DNA. A D gene is named only where the DNA matches it firmly. Size is omitted from some rows. Given values are once, few, many or a class for expanded clones.

>TRBD2|TRBJ2-1|16|-|TRBV2
CASSEPSGRVYNEQFF
TGTGCCAGCAGCGAGCCTAGCGGGAGGGTTTACAATGAGCAGTTCTTC
>TRBD2|TRBJ2-3|17|-|TRBV7-8
CASSLAMAGGTPDTQYF
TGTGCCAGCAGCTTAGCTATGGCGGGAGGGACCCCAGATACGCAGTATTTT
>-|TRBJ2-7|12|-|TRBV13
CASSLAAYEQYF
TGTGCCAGCAGCTTAGCAGCCTACGAGCAGTACTTC
>TRBD1|TRBJ1-3|15|-|TRBV9
CASSDTGAGGNTIYF
TGTGCCAGCAGCGACACAGGGGCGGGGGGAAACACCATATATTTT
>TRBD2|TRBJ2-2|16|-|TRBV9
CASSVPWGGPGGELFF
TGTGCCAGCAGCGTCCCTTGGGGAGGGCCAGGCGGGGAGCTGTTTTTT
>-|TRBJ1-2|12|-|TRBV19
CASSWDFYGYTF
TGTGCCAGTAGTTGGGACTTTTATGGCTACACCTTC
>TRBD1|TRBJ2-2|16|-|TRBV5-1
CASSLRDSPNTGELFF
TGCGCCAGCAGCTTAAGGGACAGCCCGAACACCGGGGAGCTGTTTTTT
>TRBD1|TRBJ2-7|14|-|TRBV9
CASSDGDRVYEQYF
TGTGCCAGCAGCGATGGGGACAGGGTCTACGAGCAGTACTTC
>-|TRBJ2-7|13|once|TRBV29-1
CSVDKGVYYEQYF
TGCAGCGTTGATAAGGGGGTTTACTACGAGCAGTACTTC
>-|TRBJ1-1|14|-|TRBV5-4
CASSTGQMNTEAFF
TGTGCCAGCAGCACAGGACAGATGAACACTGAAGCTTTCTTT
>-|TRBJ1-1|8|-|TRBV20-1
CSSIAGFF
TGCAGTTCCATTGCAGGTTTCTTT
>-|TRBJ2-7|14|-|TRBV28
CASSFTVFTYEQYF
TGTGCCAGCAGTTTCACGGTATTTACGTACGAGCAGTACTTC
>-|TRBJ1-2|13|-|TRBV27
CASSLSSGYGYTF
TGTGCCAGCAGTTTATCGTCGGGATATGGCTACACCTTC
>TRBD1|TRBJ1-3|15|once|TRBV6-1
CASNPTGVWGNTIYF
TGTGCCAGCAATCCCACAGGGGTATGGGGAAACACCATATATTTT
>TRBD2|TRBJ2-3|15|-|TRBV25-1
CASSEPGLAGDTQYF
TGTGCCAGCAGTGAACCCGGACTAGCGGGAGATACGCAGTATTTT
>-|TRBJ1-4|15|-|TRBV28
CASSLRTATNEKLFF
TGTGCCAGCAGTTTACGGACAGCAACTAATGAAAAACTGTTTTTT
>TRBD2|TRBJ2-1|19|-|TRBV7-3
CASSFTGSLAGGPGNEQFF
TGTGCCAGCAGCTTCACCGGTTCCTTAGCGGGAGGGCCGGGGAATGAGCAGTTCTTC
>-|TRBJ2-2|17|-|TRBV28
CASSTEVEEAHTGELFF
TGTGCCAGCAGTACAGAAGTGGAGGAGGCGCACACCGGGGAGCTGTTTTTT
>-|TRBJ2-3|13|-|TRBV7-6
CASSSGGTDTQYF
TGTGCCAGCAGCTCCGGGGGCACAGATACGCAGTATTTT
>-|TRBJ2-1|14|-|TRBV6-5
CASSKRLGYNEQFF
TGTGCCAGCAGTAAGCGACTAGGCTACAATGAGCAGTTCTTC
>-|TRBJ2-1|12|-|TRBV19
CASSLEGSEQFF
TGTGCCAGTAGTCTGGAGGGATCCGAGCAGTTCTTC
>-|TRBJ2-2|14|-|TRBV5-1
CATNRMGNTGELFF
TGCGCCACAAATCGGATGGGCAACACCGGGGAGCTGTTTTTT
>-|TRBJ2-2|19|-|TRBV12-2
CASRREETGRLVGTGELFF
TGTGCAAGTCGCAGAGAGGAGACAGGGCGATTAGTTGGCACCGGGGAGCTGTTTTTT
>TRBD1|TRBJ1-4|16|-|TRBV25-1
CASSESPQGAWEKLFF
TGTGCCAGCAGTGAATCCCCACAGGGGGCTTGGGAAAAACTGTTTTTT
>TRBD2|TRBJ2-1|17|-|TRBV7-6
CASSLLAGGYVYNEQFF
TGTGCCAGCAGCTTGCTAGCGGGAGGATACGTTTACAATGAGCAGTTCTTC
>TRBD1|TRBJ1-3|15|-|TRBV5-6
CASSLQGASGNTIYF
TGTGCCAGCAGCCTCCAGGGGGCAAGTGGAAACACCATATATTTT
>TRBD1|TRBJ1-5|14|-|TRBV2
CASSIGQGNQPQHF
TGTGCCAGCAGTATTGGACAGGGCAATCAGCCCCAGCATTTT
>TRBD1|TRBJ1-2|14|few|TRBV19
CASSGTGGSYGYTF
TGTGCCAGTAGTGGGACAGGGGGCTCCTATGGCTACACCTTC
>-|TRBJ2-1|13|-|TRBV7-8
CASSPSRFPEEFF
TGTGCCAGCAGTCCCTCCCGGTTCCCGGAGGAGTTCTTC
>TRBD2|TRBJ2-5|15|-|TRBV6-5
CASSGTSGGQETQYF
TGTGCCAGCAGTGGGACTAGCGGGGGGCAAGAGACCCAGTACTTC
>-|TRBJ2-3|11|-|TRBV7-2
CASSLRDTQYF
TGTGCCAGCAGCTTGAGAGATACGCAGTATTTT
>-|TRBJ1-5|13|-|TRBV11-2
CASSRGINQPQHF
TGTGCCAGCAGCCGGGGGATCAATCAGCCCCAGCATTTT
>-|TRBJ2-3|16|-|TRBV4-3
CASSHGRLGDTDTQYF
TGCGCCAGCAGCCATGGAAGGCTCGGGGACACCGATACGCAGTATTTT
>-|TRBJ2-7|13|-|TRBV6-5
CASSSPGTYEQYF
TGTGCCAGCAGTTCCCCCGGGACCTACGAGCAGTACTTC
>-|TRBJ1-1|13|-|TRBV30
CAWSVSGYTEAFF
TGTGCCTGGAGTGTATCAGGGTACACTGAAGCTTTCTTT
>-|TRBJ2-3|14|-|TRBV2
CARSRAGSTDTQYF
TGTGCCCGCTCGCGGGCGGGAAGCACAGATACGCAGTATTTT
>TRBD1|TRBJ1-5|15|-|TRBV19
CASSIGTGGNQPQHF
TGTGCCAGTAGTATCGGAACAGGGGGCAATCAGCCCCAGCATTTT
>TRBD2|TRBJ2-1|14|-|TRBV6-5
CASQREASYNEQFF
TGTGCCAGCCAGCGGGAGGCTTCCTACAATGAGCAGTTCTTC
>TRBD1|TRBJ1-2|12|-|TRBV10-3
CAIRDRGYGYTF
TGTGCCATCAGGGACAGGGGATATGGCTACACCTTC
>TRBD1|TRBJ1-5|14|-|TRBV27
CASSGGQGIQPQHF
TGTGCCAGCAGCGGAGGACAGGGAATTCAGCCCCAGCATTTT
>TRBD1|TRBJ2-7|14|-|TRBV9
CASSVGGQAYEQYF
TGTGCCAGCAGCGTAGGTGGACAGGCATACGAGCAGTACTTC
>-|TRBJ2-3|10|-|TRBV29-1
CSVSSETQYF
TGCAGCGTTTCTAGCGAAACGCAGTATTTT
>TRBD1|TRBJ2-7|14|-|TRBV6-6
CASSYSTGAHEQYF
TGTGCCAGCAGTTACTCCACAGGGGCCCACGAGCAGTACTTC
>-|TRBJ1-1|12|-|TRBV6-1
CASRQGSTEAFF
TGTGCCAGCAGGCAGGGGAGCACTGAAGCTTTCTTT